This TCR beta chain was captured by sequencing in a study of T cells in Graves' hyperthyroidism and ophthalmopathy. Study in general: Before any treatment, at initial diagnosis, peripheral blood was collected.

From RNA transcripts, TCR beta CDR3 regions were amplified. The TCR CDR3 first-round RT-PCR relied on the HTBI primer set. From the multiplex PCR reads, TCRdb called clonotypes with MiXCR, one entry per CDR3 protein. The table has hundreds of thousands of distinct CDR3 sequences, about 19% seen once. The study, taken as a whole, reports: Separating ophthalmopathy from stable hyperthyroidism was achieved by a 13 V-J model.

Those with hyperthyroidism were 18 to 65 years old, newly diagnosed, and ill for under 2 months. Exclusions: uncontrolled infection, other autoimmune disease, pregnancy, lactation. The V gene's germline CDR1 is KGHSH and CDR2 LQKENI. The germline V and J ends were trimmed by 0 bases and 0 bases, with 15 bases remaining between them. The CDR3 contains 18 residues. This clonotype was picked up a small number of times. Its specificity is unknown. The receptor was isolated from a woman aged 45-65 years with Graves' hyperthyroidism that later progressed to Graves' ophthalmopathy. The chain combines TRBV18 with TRBJ1-5, with D possibly matching TRBD1 (6 bases). Sequencing used blood. CDR3 amino acids: CASSPPKGVLSSNQPQHF. The CDR3 DNA reads TGTGCCAGCTCACCACCTAAGGGGGTGCTGAGTAGCAATCAGCCCCAGCATTTT. The whole variable domain, filled in from reference TRBV18 and TRBJ1-5, reads NAGVMQNPRHLVRRRGQEARLRCSPMKGHSHVYWYRQLPEEGLKFMVYLQKENIIDESGMPKERFSAEFPKEGPSILRIQQVVRGDSAAYFCASSPPKGVLSSNQPQHFGDGTRLSIL.